This T cell receptor (beta chain) was identified during a study of human T cells and chemical hapten exposure. Study overall: Donors were sensitized with 2% DPC on the upper inner arm.

Germline V lookup: CDR1 MDHEN, CDR2 SYDVKM. CDR3 length: 15 residues. Trimming left V 2 bases short and J 1 base short, with 8 bases between. Study-level findings and limits: High-frequency TCRs, those above 1 in 1000, stayed the same after DPC sensitization.

This clonotype was seen repeatedly, ten times or more. As yet, its antigen is unknown. TCRdb re-derived calls from the RACE reads in MiXCR, one entry per CDR3 protein. The sample contains fewer than 130,000 distinct CDR3 sequences, approximately 9.9% of which appear only once. Stated time point: patch test 1, 2 weeks after DPC sensitization. Indicated treatment: therapeutic diphenylcyclopropenone sensitization with weekly scalp DPC. The study drew its donors from alopecia patients who were 18 to 70 years old and suitable for DPC. The material sequenced was whole blood, taken in connection with sensitization to the hapten diphenylcyclopropenone (DPC). The TCR sequence derives from a middle-aged woman with alopecia areata. Some clones in this sample may be carry-over from other donors' samples. J is TRBJ2-2 and V is TRBV28; D is perhaps TRBD2 (6 bases). CDR3 in amino acids: CASSLSGLNTGELFF. The DNA for the CDR3 is TGTGCCAGCAGTTTAAGCGGGCTGAACACCGGGGAGCTGTTTTTT.